The 29 T cell receptor beta chains in this list originate from one sample, sequenced in a study of cytomegalovirus exposure and HLA in healthy donors. It was with 60 Vbeta and 13 Jbeta primers that the PCR ran. TCRdb's table, derived via immunoSEQ multiplex PCR, lists solely in-frame clones and lacks some. The sample has about 54,000 clones, 82% seen once. The sample taken for sequencing was PBMCs. These receptors originate from a woman in her late teens or twenties in good health and CMV-seronegative.

This clone has only a few counts. The chain employs TRBV6-5 and TRBJ1-1; unclear D gene. This CDR3 is built from 13 residues. Trimming removed 5 bases from V and 1 base from J, with 8 bases in between. From germline, CDR1 is MNHEY and CDR2 SVGAGI. The CDR3 bases are TGTGCCAGCAGTGAGGCGGAGAACACTGAAGCTTTCTTT. Residues: CASSEAENTEAFF.

In this sample, this clone turned up a few times. The V gene is TRBV6-1, the J gene TRBJ2-3; 7 bases are shared with TRBD2. V lost 3 bases, J lost 5 bases, and 8 bases stayed unmatched. In germline, CDR1 is MNHNS, CDR2 SASEGT. There are 15 residues in the CDR3. The chain's CDR3 is CASSELAEAKDTQYF. The CDR3 DNA sequence: TGTGCCAGCAGTGAGCTAGCGGAGGCCAAAGATACGCAGTATTTT.

The CDR3 is CASSQDTGWDREQYF. The CDR3 DNA is TGTGCCAGCAGCCAAGATACGGGGTGGGATCGCGAGCAGTACTTC. The V gene is TRBV14, the J gene TRBJ2-7; D may be TRBD2 (5 bases). Germline V lookup: CDR1 SGHDN, CDR2 FVKESK. The CDR3 spans 15 residues. V was cut by 0 bases and J by 6 bases, with 15 bases left in between.

The genes are TRBV5-1 and TRBJ2-3; D may be TRBD2 (6 bases). V shed 6 bases and J shed 0 bases, with 17 bases lying between them. Germline V gene data show CDR1 as SGHRS and CDR2 as YFSETQ. This CDR3 contains 16 residues. CDR3 sequence (DNA): TGCGCCAGCAACACGTGGGGGGATAGTAGCACAGATACGCAGTATTTT. As protein: CASNTWGDSSTDTQYF.

CDR3 coding DNA: TGTGCCAGCAGCAGGGGACAGCCGCCCCACAATGAGCAGTTCTTC. As protein: CASSRGQPPHNEQFF. This chain uses TRBV7-3 with TRBJ2-1; TRBD1 matches at 7 bases. Germline V gives CDR1 SGHTA, CDR2 FQGTGA. V lost 5 bases to trimming and J lost 5 bases; unmatched junction nucleotides: 9. The CDR3 is made up of 15 amino acids.

This chain joins TRBV30 and TRBJ1-1, with 8 bases identical to TRBD1. The CDR3 is 15 amino acids. From germline, CDR1 is GTSNPN and CDR2 SVGIG (reference sequence). The junction had 10 bases not matched to a gene; V was cut back by 2 bases and J by 5 bases. CDR3 residues: CAWSKRRGLRTEAFF. The CDR3 nucleotides are TGTGCCTGGAGTAAACGCAGGGGGCTGAGGACTGAAGCTTTCTTT. Based on the CDR3 plus reference TRBV30 and TRBJ1-1, the full variable domain is SQTIHQWPATLVQPVGSPLSLECTVEGTSNPNLYWYRQAAGRGLQLLFYSVGIGQISSEVPQNLSASRPQDRQFILSSKKLLLSDSGFYLCAWSKRRGLRTEAFFGQGTRLTVV.

V usage is TRBV6-6 and J usage is TRBJ2-2, with a tentative D call TRBD1 (6 bases). The length of the CDR3 is 12 residues. V lost 5 bases, J lost 7 bases, and 8 bases lay in between. CDR1 and CDR2 (germline): MNHNY, SVGAGI (reference sequence). CDR3 sequence (DNA): TGTGCCAGCAGTGCAGGGGTCGGGGAGCTGTTTTTT. Protein product: CASSAGVGELFF.

For this clone: A read error may produce the germline difference seen at one junction end. The V call is TRBV14, the J call TRBJ2-7; 11 bases map to TRBD2. The CDR3 covers 18 residues. The germline V gene encodes CDR1 SGHDN and CDR2 FVKESK. CDR3 DNA: TGTGCCAGCAGCCAAGATAACATTAGACTAGCGGGACCCTACGGGCAGTACTTC. Its translation: CASSQDNIRLAGPYGQYF.

The V gene is TRBV20-1, the J gene TRBJ2-7; D is undetermined. Germline assignment: CDR1 DFQATT and CDR2 SNEGSKA (reference sequence). The CDR3 is 10 residues long. V was cut by 6 bases and J by 6 bases, with 9 bases left in between. Here the CDR3 reads CSAPAREQYF. CDR3 nucleotide sequence: TGCAGTGCGCCAGCGCGCGAGCAGTACTTC.

This clone was detected once. The chain carries TRBV27 and TRBJ2-5; 12 nucleotides match TRBD2. The V segment lost 0 bases and the J segment 5 bases; nucleotides outside the gene matches: 1. The CDR3 consists of 15 residues. CDR1 is MNHEY and CDR2 is SMNVEV in the germline V gene (reference sequence). CDR3 DNA sequence: TGTGCCAGCAGTTTATCGGGACTAGCGGGCGAGACCCAGTACTTC. Translated, it gives CASSLSGLAGETQYF.

The V call is TRBV5-1, the J call TRBJ1-5; D call uncertain. Trimming removed 4 bases from V and 4 bases from J, with 12 bases in between. Germline V lookup: CDR1 SGHRS, CDR2 YFSETQ. The CDR3 has 14 residues. The CDR3 loop is CASSPGPGNQPQHF. CDR3 bases: TGCGCCAGCAGCCCGGGTCCCGGGAATCAGCCCCAGCATTTT.

This rearrangement joins TRBV7-7 to TRBJ2-5; 16 bases are a match to TRBD2. In germline, CDR1 is SSHAT, CDR2 FNYEAQ (reference sequence). This CDR3 comprises 16 residues. J lost 5 bases, V lost 5 bases, and 5 bases had no gene match. CDR3 in amino acids: CASSPGLAGGGETQYF. CDR3 coding DNA: TGTGCCAGCAGCCCGGGACTAGCGGGAGGGGGGGAGACCCAGTACTTC.

This clone was detected only once. The chain couples TRBV5-5 to TRBJ2-7; 7 nucleotides match TRBD1. V dropped 7 bases and J dropped 0; count of bases not matched to a gene: 16. The CDR3 covers 17 residues. In germline, CDR1 is SGHKS, CDR2 YYEKEE (reference sequence). DNA of the CDR3: TGTGCCAGCCGCGTGAAAAAAGGGGGCAACTACTCCTACGAGCAGTACTTC. Its translation is CASRVKKGGNYSYEQYF. The variable domain in full, completed from reference TRBV5-5 and TRBJ2-7, reads DAGVTQSPTHLIKTRGQQVTLRCSPISGHKSVSWYQQVLGQGPQFIFQYYEKEERGRGNFPDRFSARQFPNYSSELNVNALLLGDSALYLCASRVKKGGNYSYEQYFGPGTRLTVT.

The chain has TRBV5-6 and TRBJ2-3, with D perhaps matching TRBD1 (6 bases). CDR3 length: 15 residues. The V gene's germline CDR1 is SGHDT and CDR2 YYEEEE. The V gene lost 4 bases and the J gene lost 2 bases, with 14 bases spanning the gap. The CDR3 nucleotides read TGTGCCAGCAGCCTGGCAGGACAGATCACAGATACGCAGTATTTT. This sequence encodes CASSLAGQITDTQYF.

Worth noting for this clone: Mismatch with germline at one junction end may stem from a read error. The chain carries TRBV7-3 and TRBJ2-4; TRBD1 might be the D (7 bases). The CDR3 length is 15 residues. CDR1 and CDR2 (germline): SGHTA, FQGTGA. The CDR3 DNA is TGTGCCAGCAGCCATGGAGGGACAGCCAAAAACAGTCAGTACTTC. It yields the protein CASSHGGTAKNSQYF.

The chain recombines TRBV7-2 with TRBJ1-2, with D unresolved. Per germline, CDR1 SGHTA and CDR2 FQGNSA. Trimming pared 4 bases from V and 4 bases from J, leaving 10 bases between. CDR3 length equals 13 residues. As DNA, the CDR3 is TGTGCCAGCAGCTGGACGGGGAGCTATGGCTACACCTTC. This gives the protein CASSWTGSYGYTF. Full variable domain (outside the CDR3, taken from reference TRBV7-2 and TRBJ1-2): GAGVSQSPSNKVTEKGKDVELRCDPISGHTALYWYRQSLGQGLEFLIYFQGNSAPDKSGLPSDRFSAERTGGSVSTLTIQRTQQEDSAVYLCASSWTGSYGYTFGSGTRLTVV.

In its sample, this clone was seen once. The junction departs from germline at one end; a sequencing error may be responsible. The rearrangement uses TRBV5-8 and TRBJ2-4, with 10 bases fitting TRBD1. CDR3 length: 16 amino acids. Germline CDR1 reads SGHTS; CDR2 reads YDEGEE. The CDR3 loop reads CASSPGQGEAKNSQYF. The CDR3 nucleotides read TGTGCCAGCAGCCCTGGACAGGGGGAGGCCAAAAACAGTCAGTACTTC.

The rearrangement links TRBV29-1 to TRBJ1-1; D not certain. Germline V gene data show CDR1 as SQVTM and CDR2 as ANQGSEA. V lost 7 bases, J lost 4 bases, and 16 bases lay in between. This CDR3 has 13 amino acids. CDR3 in DNA: TGCAGCGCTACCTTGGTCCAAAGCACTGAAGCTTTCTTT. It encodes CSATLVQSTEAFF.

This clone appeared a single time. V gene TRBV28 combines with J gene TRBJ1-2; 10 nucleotides match TRBD1. V dropped 6 bases and J dropped 7; count of bases not matched to a gene: 8. Germline lookup yields CDR1 MDHEN and CDR2 SYDVKM. The CDR3 contains 14 residues. In nucleotides, the CDR3 is TGTGCCAGCAGATCCGGACAGGGGGTTACTGGCTACACCTTC. Protein: CASRSGQGVTGYTF.

This rearrangement joins TRBV9 to TRBJ2-5, with a weak D call TRBD2 (6 bases). The end of the DNA is better explained by TRBJ2-7, so the J call may be wrong. The length of the CDR3 is 14 residues. Germline CDR1 is SGDLS and CDR2 is YYNGEE. In nucleotides, the CDR3 is TGTGCCAGCAGCGTCGGGGGAATCTCCTACGAGCAGTACTTC. It specifies CASSVGGISYEQYF.

In this sample, this clone turned up a few times. The genes are TRBV19 and TRBJ1-1, with 8 bases aligning to TRBD1. The germline CDR1 and CDR2 sequences are LNHDA and SQIVND (reference sequence). The CDR3 totals 12 residues. With V trimmed by 5 bases and J by 7 bases, 3 bases remained unmatched. The DNA of the CDR3 is TGTGCCAGTAGTGGGGACAGGCGTGAAGCTTTCTTT. Translation gives CASSGDRREAFF.

V usage is TRBV2 and J usage is TRBJ1-1; unclear D gene. CDR3 size: 12 residues. CDR1 SNHLY and CDR2 FYNNEI come from the germline V gene. V lost 11 bases, J lost 4 bases, and 14 bases lay in between. The CDR3 sequence: CASRRDITEAFF. The CDR3 coding sequence is TGTGCCTCAAGGAGGGATATCACTGAAGCTTTCTTT.

The J gene is TRBJ1-1, the V gene TRBV5-5; possibly TRBD1 for D (6 bases). Germline CDR1 reads SGHKS; CDR2 reads YYEKEE (reference sequence). This CDR3 has 18 residues. Trimming shortened V by 1 base and J by 3 bases, and 22 bases separated the two germline ends. CDR3 DNA sequence: TGTGCCAGCAGCTTGCTCATAGGCGGGGGGCGGACGGACACTGAAGCTTTCTTT. This encodes CASSLLIGGGRTDTEAFF.

This clone was picked up one time. The chain recombines TRBV7-9 with TRBJ2-1; 8 nucleotides agree with TRBD2. The CDR3 spans 16 residues. Trimming removed 5 bases from V and 8 bases from J; junction bases left unmatched: 14. Germline-derived CDR1 and CDR2 are SEHNR and FQNEAQ (reference sequence). For the CDR3, the DNA is TGTGCCAGCAGCCCTAGTAGGGGGACTAGTCTCGATGAGCAGTTCTTC. Translation: CASSPSRGTSLDEQFF.

This clone has only one observation. The CDR3 nucleotides are TGTGCCTGGAGTGCCGGACAGGGATTCGGATCACCCCTCCACTTT. Its translation: CAWSAGQGFGSPLHF. This rearrangement joins TRBV30 to TRBJ1-6, with TRBD1 matching over 8 bases. J was trimmed by 10 bases and V by 1 base; bases with no gene match: 9. From germline, CDR1 is GTSNPN and CDR2 SVGIG (reference sequence). CDR3 length equals 15 residues.

The gene calls are TRBV5-1 and TRBJ2-1, with 13 nucleotides matching TRBD2. There are 16 residues in the CDR3. Unmatched junction bases numbered 6, after V lost 4 bases and J lost 5 bases. CDR1 and CDR2 from the germline V gene are SGHRS and YFSETQ. CDR3 sequence reads: CASSLGLAGIDNEQFF. The CDR3, as DNA: TGCGCCAGCAGCCTGGGACTAGCGGGAATCGACAATGAGCAGTTCTTC.

This chain joins TRBV27 and TRBJ2-2, with 12 bases matching TRBD2. This CDR3 is 16 amino acids long. The germline gives CDR1 MNHEY, CDR2 SMNVEV (reference sequence). The ends lost 1 base at V and 5 bases at J; junction bases unmatched: 2. This chain's CDR3 is CASSLLLAGGTGELFF. CDR3 DNA: TGTGCCAGCAGTTTATTGCTAGCGGGAGGGACCGGGGAGCTGTTTTTT.

For the CDR3, the DNA is TGTGCCTGGAGTGTATCCGGGGGCGAGCAGTACTTC. It translates to CAWSVSGGEQYF. The V gene is TRBV30, the J gene TRBJ2-7; D perhaps matches TRBD2 (6 bases). V gave up 0 bases and J gave up 6 bases, with 9 bases separating them. CDR3 length equals 12 residues. Germline V gives CDR1 GTSNPN, CDR2 SVGIG (reference sequence).

The chain recombines TRBV6-5 with TRBJ1-5; 9 nucleotides align to TRBD1. V gave up 6 bases and J gave up 4 bases; unmatched junction bases: 7. Germline CDR1 is MNHEY and CDR2 is SVGAGI. There are 15 residues in the CDR3. CDR3 DNA sequence: TGTGCCAGCAGATTAACAGGGGGCCCAAATCAGCCCCAGCATTTT. Protein product: CASRLTGGPNQPQHF.